This record looks at one T cell receptor beta chain sequence and its context. TCRdb used MiXCR to reprocess the 5' RACE reads, holding one entry per CDR3 protein. The profile shows roughly 340,000 distinct CDR3 sequences, about a sixth of them singletons. Trimming took 0 bases from V and 5 from J; bases not matched to a gene: 6. Germline V gene lookup returns CDR1 SGHRS and CDR2 YFSETQ. The CDR3 covers 15 residues. The data are from a study of T-cell memory formation after mild COVID-19. This chain uses TRBV5-1 with TRBJ2-5; the match to TRBD2 covers 8 bases. This clonotype was obtained from a man aged 18 to 29 who had mild COVID-19 (a few samples of this study predate the infection). Cell type and time point are not known. The sample taken for sequencing was PBMCs or a T cell subset sorted from them (not recorded which). CDR3 sequence: CASSLDGGARETQYF. CDR3 coding DNA: TGCGCCAGCAGCTTGGACGGGGGGGCCCGCGAGACCCAGTACTTC.